This T cell receptor beta chain was identified in a study of a mutant IDH1 vaccine in newly diagnosed glioma. The V end lost 6 bases, the J end lost 6 bases, and 15 bases lay between the germline ends. CDR3 length equals 14 residues. Germline loops: CDR1 MNHEY, CDR2 SVGAGI. Some clones are missing from TCRdb's copy, which holds only in-frame ones; the method was immunoSEQ multiplex PCR. The table records some 40,000 clones, about 80% of them present only once. Sample time point: week 11, during vaccination. Each vaccine dose was 300 ug of mutant IDH1 20-mer peptide, with topical imiquimod. For this clone: Its antigen remains unknown.

The sequencing used peripheral blood mononuclear cells (PBMCs), collected from a glioma patient whose treatment included an IDH1 peptide vaccine. The chain has TRBV6-5 and TRBJ1-5; D is undetermined. The sequence derives from a woman aged 25 to 39 with glioma. Some clones in this sample may be carry-over from other donors' samples. DNA for the CDR3: TGTGCCAGCAGCCAACAACTCGGTTCTCAGCCCCAGCATTTT. Protein sequence: CASSQQLGSQPQHF.